This T cell receptor (beta chain) was observed in a study of shared clonotypes between healthy human individuals. Study-level information: Two female and three male donors aged 18 to 49 were enrolled.

Assay: immunoSEQ multiplex PCR; the TCRdb copy retains only in-frame clones and omits some. The sample holds 2 million to 2.5 million clones, more than 90% seen once. The germline V gene has CDR1 SGDLS and CDR2 YYNGEE. The CDR3 contains 15 residues. The V end was cut by 0 bases, the J end by 0 bases, with 7 bases between. Sequencing was done on a sample of naive CD4+ T cells sorted from blood. Subset noted: CD45RA+ positively selected. This TCR was recovered from a man younger than 35 in good health. The J gene is TRBJ1-3, the V gene TRBV9, with D hard to call. The CDR3: CASSVGPVSGNTIYF. CDR3 DNA sequence: TGTGCCAGCAGCGTAGGACCGGTCTCTGGAAACACCATATATTTT.